This entry concerns a single T cell receptor beta chain. What it binds is unknown. The sample comes from a study of cytomegalovirus exposure and HLA in healthy donors. Findings and caveats of the study: A link between a missense DCLRE1C variant and TCR beta V- and J-gene trimming emerged from a later analysis. TCR association rates varied by HLA locus in a later analysis, with DRB1 highest and HLA-C lowest.

Primers included in the PCR were 60 Vbeta and 13 Jbeta primers. TCRdb keeps only in-frame clones here, not all; method: immunoSEQ multiplex PCR. The table shows under 200,000 clones, with roughly 85% occurring only once. The CDR3 loop spans 17 amino acids. V lost 4 bases and J lost 0, with 17 bases in between. Germline CDR1 and CDR2: MGHRA and YSYEKL. Sequences were obtained from PBMCs. The chain joins TRBV4-1 to TRBJ2-3; the D gene is possibly TRBD1 (7 bases). The TCR comes from a male donor in good health and CMV-seronegative. For the CDR3, the DNA is TGCGCCAGCAGCCTCAATGCAGGGGGGCTCAGCACAGATACGCAGTATTTT. Translated, it gives CASSLNAGGLSTDTQYF.